Each of the 15 T cell receptor beta chains below was sequenced from the same sample in a study of human T cells and chemical hapten exposure (dated by TCRdb to the early 2020s). Library creation used RACE. These reads were obtained on a NextSeq 500. Through fastp at Q25 and MiXCR, TCRdb rebuilt clones from the public reads, retaining in-frame beta chains. Rows merge per CDR3 protein into single entries with the most common DNA and genes. The sample table holds about 270,000 distinct CDR3 sequences, of which roughly 8% were seen once. The ten largest clones represent around 1.2% of the sample. This sample's time point label indicates: pre-sensitization, week 0. The treatment or condition label on this specimen signifies: therapeutic diphenylcyclopropenone sensitization with weekly scalp DPC. Here the sequenced sample was whole blood, taken in connection with sensitization to the hapten diphenylcyclopropenone (DPC). Receptors were obtained from a man aged 18 to 29 with alopecia areata. Some clones in this sample may be carry-over from other donors' samples.

Of note for this clonotype: This may be a read error: a much more frequent sequence differs by one nucleotide. The chain joins TRBV29-1 to TRBJ2-5; the D gene is possibly TRBD2 (6 bases). The CDR3 consists of 13 residues. CDR1 SQVTM and CDR2 ANQGSEA come from the germline V gene. CDR3 loop: CSVERDWEETQNF. CDR3 DNA sequence: TGCAGCGTTGAGAGGGACTGGGAGGAGACCCAGAACTTC. Variable domain in full (rest from reference TRBV29-1 and TRBJ2-5): SAVISQKPSRDICQRGTSLTIQCQVDSQVTMMFWYRQQPGQSLTLIATANQGSEATYESGFVIDKFPISRPNLTFSTLTVSNMSPEDSSIYLCSVERDWEETQNFGPGTRLLVL.

Details on this clonotype: At one end the junction does not follow the germline gene, possibly because of a read error. The chain is built from TRBV29-1 and TRBJ1-2, with D tentatively TRBD1 (5 bases). Germline values: CDR1 SQVTM, CDR2 ANQGSEA. This CDR3 has 13 amino acids. The CDR3 sequence is CSVGRTTNYSYTF. The DNA for the CDR3 is TGCAGCGTTGGGCGGACAACCAACTATAGCTACACCTTC.

This clonotype was found many times. The chain uses TRBV5-1 and TRBJ2-7; no reliable D call. CDR1 and CDR2 from the germline V gene are SGHRS and YFSETQ. V shed 7 bases and J shed 2 bases, with 10 bases lying between them. The CDR3 length is 12 residues. The CDR3 loop reads CASVYRTYEQYV. The CDR3 DNA sequence: TGCGCCAGCGTTTACCGCACCTACGAGCAGTACGTC.

CDR3 bases: TGTGCCAGCAGTGAAGCTTGGGGTTCCGAGCAGTACGTC. Its protein is CASSEAWGSEQYV. The chain carries TRBV2 and TRBJ2-7; D gene unclear. The V end was cut by 0 bases, the J end by 6 bases, with 9 bases between. Germline V gives CDR1 SNHLY, CDR2 FYNNEI. The CDR3 is 13 amino acids.

This clonotype showed up many times. CDR3 sequence: CASSQDGGLNTEAFF. The CDR3 bases are TGCGCCAGCAGCCAAGATGGGGGGCTGAACACTGAAGCTTTCTTT. This rearrangement joins TRBV4-3 to TRBJ1-1, with a possible D match to TRBD1 (6 bases). Trimming shortened V by 0 bases and J by 0 bases, and 8 bases separated the two germline ends. CDR3 length equals 15 residues. Germline CDR1 reads LGHNA; CDR2 reads YSLEER.

The gene calls are TRBV29-1 and TRBJ1-2; D unresolved. Trimming took 0 bases from V and 8 from J, leaving 4 bases between them. This CDR3 is built from 10 residues. The V gene's germline CDR1 is SQVTM and CDR2 ANQGSEA. The DNA for the CDR3 is TGCAGCGTTGAAGATCTCGGCTACACCTTC. Residues: CSVEDLGYTF.

J is TRBJ1-5 and V is TRBV5-6; D is undetermined. Looked up from germline, CDR1 is SGHDT and CDR2 is YYEEEE. V lost 4 bases and J lost 7, with 12 bases in between. The CDR3 is 13 amino acids. The CDR3 DNA reads TGTGCCAGCAGCCCGAGTGGAGGACAGCCCCAGCATTTT. Residues: CASSPSGGQPQHF.

The chain couples TRBV12-3 or TRBV12-4 to TRBJ2-1; D remains ambiguous. V was pared by 6 bases and J by 8 bases, with 11 bases between. This CDR3 region has 12 residues. CDR3 DNA sequence: TGTGCCAGCAGCTCCCAAGGGTATGAGCAGTTCTTC. This translates into CASSSQGYEQFF.

This clonotype was seen only a few times. J is TRBJ1-1 and V is TRBV7-8, with TRBD1 identical over 7 bases. The V segment lost 6 bases and the J segment 5 bases; nucleotides outside the gene matches: 12. Germline CDR1 is SGHVS and CDR2 is FQNEAQ. The CDR3 has 15 amino acids. CDR3 nucleotide sequence: TGTGCCAGCAGAGTTACCGGAGGGGGCGCAACTGAAGCTTTCTTT. Its translation: CASRVTGGGATEAFF. The full variable domain, rest sourced from reference TRBV7-8 and TRBJ1-1, is GAGVSQSPRYKVAKRGQDVALRCDPISGHVSLFWYQQALGQGPEFLTYFQNEAQLDKSGLPSDRFFAERPEGSVSTLKIQRTQQEDSAVYLCASRVTGGGATEAFFGQGTRLTVV.

The chain couples TRBV7-9 to TRBJ1-6, with 7 bases lining up with TRBD1. CDR1 is SEHNR, CDR2 FQNEAQ, per germline (reference sequence). With V trimmed by 5 bases and J by 6 bases, 4 bases remained unmatched. The CDR3 has 14 residues. The CDR3: CASSAGQVNSPLHF. Written as DNA, the CDR3 is TGTGCCAGCAGCGCAGGACAGGTTAATTCACCCCTCCACTTT.

This clonotype came up a few times. V gene TRBV5-1 combines with J gene TRBJ2-1; D gene uncertain. The CDR3 covers 14 residues. Germline loops: CDR1 SGHRS, CDR2 YFSETQ. The V and J ends lost 0 bases and 6 bases respectively, with 10 bases between them. Here the CDR3 DNA reads TGCGCCAGCAGCTTGGGCCAGGAACCCAATGAGCAGTTCTTC. It codes for CASSLGQEPNEQFF.

The CDR3 DNA reads TGTGCCAGCAGCTCAGCCGGGAGGCAAGAGACCCAGTACTTC. Amino acids: CASSSAGRQETQYF. The chain links TRBV7-9 to TRBJ2-5, with TRBD2 identical over 7 bases. Germline values: CDR1 SEHNR, CDR2 FQNEAQ (reference sequence). The CDR3 contains 14 residues. J lost 2 bases, V lost 4 bases, and 4 bases had no gene match.

The rearrangement uses TRBV20-1 and TRBJ1-2; no firm D call. Deletions cut 1 base from V and 8 bases from J, with 11 bases between. The CDR3 extends over 12 amino acids. CDR1 and CDR2 (germline): DFQATT, SNEGSKA (reference sequence). CDR3 in DNA: TGCAGTGCTAGAGCGGAGGTTGAGGGCTACACCTTC. This encodes CSARAEVEGYTF.

The rearrangement joins TRBV7-2 to TRBJ2-3, with D perhaps TRBD1 (6 bases). Trimming shortened V by 3 bases and J by 4 bases, and 11 bases separated the two germline ends. The CDR3 runs 14 residues. In germline, CDR1 is SGHTA, CDR2 FQGNSA. The CDR3 sequence: CASSLIGTSDTQYF. The CDR3 DNA follows: TGTGCCAGCAGCTTGATCGGGACATCAGATACGCAGTATTTT.

This clonotype occurred a few times. V is TRBV20-1 and J is TRBJ2-1, with 7 bases matching TRBD2. The CDR3 sequence is 14 residues long. The germline V gene has CDR1 DFQATT and CDR2 SNEGSKA (reference sequence). With V trimmed by 3 bases and J by 3 bases, 5 bases remained unmatched. The CDR3 bases are TGCAGTGCTAGGTTGGGGGGGAGCTACAATGAGCAGTTCTTC. It yields the protein CSARLGGSYNEQFF.